The rows below give T cell receptor beta chains drawn from one sample of a study of T cell changes during pregnancy in multiple sclerosis. TCRdb keeps only in-frame clones here, not all; method: immunoSEQ multiplex PCR. The sample lists 20,000 to 25,000 clones; roughly 85% were seen once. Specimen: CD8+ T cells from peripheral blood mononuclear cells, collected in the first trimester of pregnancy. The receptor set was obtained from a female donor in good health, enrolled as a control in a pregnancy study. Each CDR3 is given with its conserved first and last residue. Each record gives: CDR3 DNA, CDR3 protein, D gene, clone size, CDR3 length, J gene, V gene. D genes are given only for firm matches. Not every row has a clone size; where given, it reads once, few, many or a size class.

CDR3nt: TGTGCCAGCAACCCGCGGGGGAACTCCTACGAGCAGTACTTC
CDR3aa: CASNPRGNSYEQYF
d_gene: TRBD2
abundance: .
len: 14
j_gene: TRBJ2-7
v_gene: TRBV27

CDR3nt: TGTGCCAGCAGCCCAGCCCCAGGGTCTGGAAACACCATATATTTT
CDR3aa: CASSPAPGSGNTIYF
d_gene: .
abundance: .
len: 15
j_gene: TRBJ1-3
v_gene: TRBV7-8

CDR3nt: TGTGCCAGCAGTAGCGGGGGTGACGGCGGTGAGCAGTTCTTC
CDR3aa: CASSSGGDGGEQFF
d_gene: TRBD2
abundance: .
len: 14
j_gene: TRBJ2-1
v_gene: TRBV6-4

CDR3nt: TGTGCCATCAGTGAGTCATTCCAGGGGGTTGGCTCCTACAATGAGCAGTTCTTC
CDR3aa: CAISESFQGVGSYNEQFF
d_gene: TRBD1
abundance: .
len: 18
j_gene: TRBJ2-1
v_gene: TRBV10-3

CDR3nt: TGTGCCAGTAGTATAGATCCAGTCTCCCCTTATGGCTACACCTTC
CDR3aa: CASSIDPVSPYGYTF
d_gene: .
abundance: .
len: 15
j_gene: TRBJ1-2
v_gene: TRBV19

CDR3nt: TGTGCCATCAGTGAAGGCGGGGGCCCCGGGACCCAGTACTTC
CDR3aa: CAISEGGGPGTQYF
d_gene: .
abundance: .
len: 14
j_gene: TRBJ2-5
v_gene: TRBV10-3

CDR3nt: TGTGCCAGCAGCTTCGGGGGTACCGGGGAGCTGTTTTTT
CDR3aa: CASSFGGTGELFF
d_gene: .
abundance: .
len: 13
j_gene: TRBJ2-2
v_gene: TRBV7-6

CDR3nt: TGTGCCAGCAGCGTAGCTGAGCGGAGGGGCACCGGGGAGCTGTTTTTT
CDR3aa: CASSVAERRGTGELFF
d_gene: .
abundance: once
len: 16
j_gene: TRBJ2-2
v_gene: TRBV9

CDR3nt: TGTGCCAGTAGTGACAACCAGCCCCAGCATTTT
CDR3aa: CASSDNQPQHF
d_gene: .
abundance: .
len: 11
j_gene: TRBJ1-5
v_gene: TRBV19

CDR3nt: TGTGCCAGCAGCGCCGGGACACCCTCAGGAGAGACCCAGTACTTC
CDR3aa: CASSAGTPSGETQYF
d_gene: .
abundance: .
len: 15
j_gene: TRBJ2-5
v_gene: TRBV7-9

CDR3nt: TGCGCCAGCAGCCAAGGGGGCGCGGGAGATGGCTACACCTTC
CDR3aa: CASSQGGAGDGYTF
d_gene: .
abundance: .
len: 14
j_gene: TRBJ1-2
v_gene: TRBV4-1

CDR3nt: TGTGCCAGCAGCAGCGGGGGACAAAACATTCAGTACTTC
CDR3aa: CASSSGGQNIQYF
d_gene: TRBD2
abundance: .
len: 13
j_gene: TRBJ2-4
v_gene: TRBV7-9

CDR3nt: TGTGCCAGCAGTGACGGCGAGGGGGCAACAGATACGCAGTATTTT
CDR3aa: CASSDGEGATDTQYF
d_gene: TRBD1
abundance: .
len: 15
j_gene: TRBJ2-3
v_gene: TRBV6-4

CDR3nt: TGCAGCGTTGGTCGGGGGCGTTCAGGGGGCACTGAAGCTTTCTTT
CDR3aa: CSVGRGRSGGTEAFF
d_gene: TRBD1
abundance: .
len: 15
j_gene: TRBJ1-1
v_gene: TRBV29-1

CDR3nt: TGCGCCAGCAGCCCGAGCGGGGGTGGGGCCAACGTCCTGACTTTC
CDR3aa: CASSPSGGGANVLTF
d_gene: TRBD2
abundance: .
len: 15
j_gene: TRBJ2-6
v_gene: TRBV4-3

CDR3nt: TGTGCCAGCAGCTTTGGGAGTTCCGTAGAGACCCAGTACTTC
CDR3aa: CASSFGSSVETQYF
d_gene: .
abundance: .
len: 14
j_gene: TRBJ2-5
v_gene: TRBV7-9

CDR3nt: TGTGCCAGCAGGTCCGGGACAGGTGGTTTTTCCACTGAAGCTTTCTTT
CDR3aa: CASRSGTGGFSTEAFF
d_gene: TRBD1
abundance: .
len: 16
j_gene: TRBJ1-1
v_gene: TRBV7-9

CDR3nt: TGTGCCACCAGCAGAGATAGGGGGCTATTGTGGGAGTTGCACTATGGCTACACCTTC
CDR3aa: CATSRDRGLLWELHYGYTF
d_gene: TRBD1
abundance: .
len: 19
j_gene: TRBJ1-2
v_gene: TRBV15

CDR3nt: TGTGCCAGCAGCGAGGGGGGGCTAACTGAAGCTTTCTTT
CDR3aa: CASSEGGLTEAFF
d_gene: .
abundance: .
len: 13
j_gene: TRBJ1-1
v_gene: TRBV9

CDR3nt: TGTGCCAGCAGCTTAACAGGGGGCTCAGACGAGCAGTACTTC
CDR3aa: CASSLTGGSDEQYF
d_gene: TRBD1
abundance: .
len: 14
j_gene: TRBJ2-7
v_gene: TRBV7-3

CDR3nt: TGTGCCAGTAGTCTGGACTGGTCACTTTACAATGAGCAGTTCTTC
CDR3aa: CASSLDWSLYNEQFF
d_gene: .
abundance: .
len: 15
j_gene: TRBJ2-1
v_gene: TRBV19

CDR3nt: TGTGCTAGTGGTTTGGGATCAGGGGACGGCTACACCTTC
CDR3aa: CASGLGSGDGYTF
d_gene: .
abundance: .
len: 13
j_gene: TRBJ1-2
v_gene: TRBV12-5

CDR3nt: TGCGCCAGCAGCCAAGGTAGTCCCTATAGCAATCAGCCCCAGCATTTT
CDR3aa: CASSQGSPYSNQPQHF
d_gene: .
abundance: .
len: 16
j_gene: TRBJ1-5
v_gene: TRBV4-3

CDR3nt: TGTGCCAGCAGCGCGGGGGAAAACATTCAGTACTTC
CDR3aa: CASSAGENIQYF
d_gene: .
abundance: .
len: 12
j_gene: TRBJ2-4
v_gene: TRBV9

CDR3nt: TGTGCCAGCAGCCTAAGGGGACAGTTGCATGGCACCGGGGAGCTGTTTTTT
CDR3aa: CASSLRGQLHGTGELFF
d_gene: TRBD1
abundance: .
len: 17
j_gene: TRBJ2-2
v_gene: TRBV28

CDR3nt: TGTGCTAGCAGCCAAGACTCTTCAGATACGCAGTATTTT
CDR3aa: CASSQDSSDTQYF
d_gene: .
abundance: .
len: 13
j_gene: TRBJ2-3
v_gene: TRBV7-7

CDR3nt: TGTGCCAGGCATCAAGGGGGCTTTGGTGGAGAGTCCTATAATTCACCCCTCCACTTT
CDR3aa: CARHQGGFGGESYNSPLHF
d_gene: TRBD1
abundance: .
len: 19
j_gene: TRBJ1-6
v_gene: TRBV18

CDR3nt: TGTGCCAGCAGCCTCTCCGCAGATACGCAGTATTTT
CDR3aa: CASSLSADTQYF
d_gene: .
abundance: .
len: 12
j_gene: TRBJ2-3
v_gene: TRBV27

CDR3nt: TGTGCCACCAGCAGAGTAGCCAGTCCGAACACTGAAGCTTTCTTT
CDR3aa: CATSRVASPNTEAFF
d_gene: .
abundance: .
len: 15
j_gene: TRBJ1-1
v_gene: TRBV15

CDR3nt: TGTGCCAGCAGCTTAATGGAGGGAAACTACGAGCAGTACTTC
CDR3aa: CASSLMEGNYEQYF
d_gene: .
abundance: .
len: 14
j_gene: TRBJ2-7
v_gene: TRBV7-3

CDR3nt: TGTGCCAGCAGCTTATGGGGACAGGGCAAAATGAACACTGAAGCTTTCTTT
CDR3aa: CASSLWGQGKMNTEAFF
d_gene: TRBD1
abundance: .
len: 17
j_gene: TRBJ1-1
v_gene: TRBV7-8

CDR3nt: TGTGCCAGTAGTATTAGTGTGTTGTCCTACGAGCAGTACTTC
CDR3aa: CASSISVLSYEQYF
d_gene: .
abundance: .
len: 14
j_gene: TRBJ2-7
v_gene: TRBV19

CDR3nt: TGTGCCAGCAGCGCCACACCCCGACTGGCTCATTACGAGCAGTACTTC
CDR3aa: CASSATPRLAHYEQYF
d_gene: .
abundance: medium-sized
len: 16
j_gene: TRBJ2-7
v_gene: TRBV9